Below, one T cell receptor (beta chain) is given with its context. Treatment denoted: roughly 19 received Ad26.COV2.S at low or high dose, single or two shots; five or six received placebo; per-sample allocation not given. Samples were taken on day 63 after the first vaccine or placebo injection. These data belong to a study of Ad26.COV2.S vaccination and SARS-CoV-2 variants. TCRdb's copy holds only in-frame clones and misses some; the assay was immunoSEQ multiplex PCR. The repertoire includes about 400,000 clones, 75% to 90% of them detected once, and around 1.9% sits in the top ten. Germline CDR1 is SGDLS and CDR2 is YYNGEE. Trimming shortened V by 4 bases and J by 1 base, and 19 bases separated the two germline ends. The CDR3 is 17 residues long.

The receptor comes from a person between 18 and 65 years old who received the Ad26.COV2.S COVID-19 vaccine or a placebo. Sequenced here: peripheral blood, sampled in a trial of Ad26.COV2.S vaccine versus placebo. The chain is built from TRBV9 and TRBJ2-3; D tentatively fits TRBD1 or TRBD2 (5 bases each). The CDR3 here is CASSQGGGVRGTDTQYF. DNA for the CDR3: TGTGCCAGCAGCCAAGGTGGGGGTGTGAGGGGCACAGATACGCAGTATTTT.